This entry lists 5 T cell receptor beta chains sequenced from one sample in a study of blood T cell repertoires in COVID-19. Clones were sequenced by immunoSEQ multiplex PCR, and TCRdb holds only the in-frame ones, with some missing. The repertoire includes some 16,000 clones, 80% to 90% of them detected once, and 10% sits in the top ten. The sequencing sample was made of peripheral blood. Receptors were obtained from a man aged 80 or over with acute or convalescent COVID-19.

This clone showed up just once. This chain uses TRBV15 with TRBJ2-7, with a possible D match to TRBD1 (6 bases). CDR3 length: 16 amino acids. Trimming stripped 3 bases from V and 2 bases from J, with 17 bases between. CDR1 LNHNV and CDR2 YYDKDF come from the germline V gene (reference sequence). In nucleotides, the CDR3 is TGTGCCACCAGCAGGTTCTTGGACAGAAGAACCTACGAGCAGTACTTC. Its translation is CATSRFLDRRTYEQYF. The full variable domain, with the rest looked up from reference TRBV15 and TRBJ2-7, is DAMVIQNPRYQVTQFGKPVTLSCSQTLNHNVMYWYQQKSSQAPKLLFHYYDKDFNNEADTPDNFQSRRPNTSFCFLDIRSPGLGDTAMYLCATSRFLDRRTYEQYFGPGTRLTVT.

The chain uses TRBV11-2 and TRBJ1-1; D may be TRBD1 (5 bases). The CDR3 consists of 13 residues. CDR1 and CDR2 from the germline V gene are SGHAT and FQNNGV. Trimming took 1 base from V and 4 from J, leaving 7 bases between them. The CDR3 is CASSLGGITEAFF. CDR3 in DNA: TGTGCCAGCAGCTTAGGGGGCATCACTGAAGCTTTCTTT.

The chain recombines TRBV19 with TRBJ1-4; TRBD1 is a possible D gene (5 bases). CDR1 is LNHDA, CDR2 SQIVND, per germline (reference sequence). Trimming took 3 bases from V and 7 from J, leaving 18 bases between them. This CDR3 is 16 amino acids long. The CDR3 protein is CASSIQGTPGGEKLFF. The DNA of the CDR3 is TGTGCCAGTAGTATCCAAGGGACCCCCGGGGGTGAAAAACTGTTTTTT.

V usage is TRBV27 and J usage is TRBJ2-7; D perhaps matches TRBD2 (6 bases). Germline CDR1 reads MNHEY; CDR2 reads SMNVEV (reference sequence). The CDR3 loop spans 13 amino acids. V shed 5 bases and J shed 4 bases, with 12 bases lying between them. Here the CDR3 DNA reads TGTGCCAGCAGTCTTCGGGGGAGGTACGAGCAGTACTTC. It yields the protein CASSLRGRYEQYF.

This chain uses TRBV11-2 with TRBJ1-3; D is perhaps TRBD1 (6 bases). The germline V and J ends were trimmed by 6 bases and 0 bases, with 12 bases remaining between them. Per the germline V gene, CDR1 is SGHAT and CDR2 is FQNNGV. CDR3 length: 15 residues. CDR3 residues: CASSRDRNSGNTIYF. The CDR3 DNA sequence: TGTGCCAGCAGTCGCGACAGGAACTCTGGAAACACCATATATTTT. The full variable domain, in which reference TRBV11-2 and TRBJ1-3 provide the parts outside the CDR3, is EAGVAQSPRYKIIEKRQSVAFWCNPISGHATLYWYQQILGQGPKLLIQFQNNGVVDDSQLPKDRFSAERLKGVDSTLKIQPAKLEDSAVYLCASSRDRNSGNTIYFGEGSWLTVV.